Each of the 23 T cell receptor beta chains below was sequenced from the same sample in a study of blood T cell repertoires in COVID-19. Here immunoSEQ multiplex PCR was the method, and the copy in TCRdb shows in-frame clones only, minus some. The sample records about 56,000 clones, more than 70% being singletons. The sequenced sample consisted of peripheral blood. The receptor source for this set is a man in his 60s with COVID-19, enrolled during active disease.

The chain recombines TRBV5-1 with TRBJ2-7, with D tentatively TRBD1 (6 bases). The CDR3 extends over 14 amino acids. V lost 2 bases, J lost 5 bases, and 14 bases lay in between. Germline V gene lookup returns CDR1 SGHRS and CDR2 YFSETQ. This chain's CDR3 is CASSFNRVGNEQYF. For the CDR3, the DNA is TGCGCCAGCAGCTTTAACAGGGTTGGCAACGAGCAGTACTTC.

The DNA for the CDR3 is TGTGCCAGTAGTATTCAGGGTACGTCCTACGAGCAGTACTTC. It is translated as CASSIQGTSYEQYF. V gene TRBV19 combines with J gene TRBJ2-7; perhaps TRBD1 as D (5 bases). The germline CDR1 and CDR2 sequences are LNHDA and SQIVND (reference sequence). The germline V and J ends were trimmed by 3 bases and 1 base, with 10 bases remaining between them. The CDR3 totals 14 residues. Looking up the rest from reference TRBV19 and TRBJ2-7 gives the full variable domain: DGGITQSPKYLFRKEGQNVTLSCEQNLNHDAMYWYRQDPGQGLRLIYYSQIVNDFQKGDIAEGYSVSREKKESFPLTVTSAQKNPTAFYLCASSIQGTSYEQYFGPGTRLTVT.

This clone was counted a few times. The rearrangement joins TRBV7-9 to TRBJ2-7; TRBD2 matches at 8 bases. In germline, CDR1 is SEHNR, CDR2 FQNEAQ (reference sequence). The length of the CDR3 is 15 residues. Trimming took 8 bases from V and 5 from J; bases not matched to a gene: 14. CDR3 loop: CASRLGSSGIDEQYF. The CDR3 nucleotides read TGTGCCAGCCGACTTGGAAGTAGCGGGATAGACGAGCAGTACTTC.

The V and J genes are TRBV2 and TRBJ2-5; a weak D match, TRBD1 (5 bases). V dropped 8 bases and J dropped 3 bases, with 16 bases sitting between them. CDR3 length equals 14 residues. Germline CDR1 reads SNHLY; CDR2 reads FYNNEI. The CDR3 DNA follows: TGTGCCAGCGGAGAGGAGCGACAGAAAGAGACCCAGTACTTC. Protein product: CASGEERQKETQYF.

The CDR3 DNA reads TGTGCCAGCAGCCAAGATCTAGCTGAGGACGAGCAGTACTTC. Translation gives CASSQDLAEDEQYF. This sequence joins TRBV3-1 (or the pseudogene TRBV3-2) and TRBJ2-7, with D possibly matching TRBD2 (5 bases). In germline, CDR1 is LGHDT, CDR2 YNNKEL (reference sequence). The germline V and J ends were trimmed by 0 bases and 5 bases, with 11 bases remaining between them. The CDR3 is made up of 14 amino acids.

In nucleotides, the CDR3 is TGTGCCAGCAGTGACCTAGCGGGGGGTCAAGAGACCCAGTACTTC. Its translation is CASSDLAGGQETQYF. The J gene is TRBJ2-5, the V gene TRBV2, with TRBD2 matching over 11 bases. With V trimmed by 3 bases and J by 2 bases, 2 bases remained unmatched. The CDR3 length is 15 residues. From germline, CDR1 is SNHLY and CDR2 FYNNEI.

The rearrangement links TRBV7-6 to TRBJ2-2, with D possibly matching TRBD2 (7 bases). The germline gives CDR1 SGHVS, CDR2 FNYEAQ. V was cut by 1 base and J by 6 bases, with 12 bases left in between. The CDR3 has 15 residues. This CDR3 is CASSLEGGFAGELFF. The DNA for the CDR3 is TGTGCCAGCAGCTTAGAGGGGGGGTTCGCCGGGGAGCTGTTTTTT.

This clone was detected once. J is TRBJ1-4 and V is TRBV24-1; D uncertain. This CDR3 comprises 14 residues. Trimming took 2 bases from V and 7 from J, leaving 10 bases between them. From germline, CDR1 is KGHDR and CDR2 SFDVKD. The CDR3 sequence: CATSDSGSGEKLFF. DNA of the CDR3: TGTGCCACCAGTGATTCCGGGAGCGGTGAAAAACTGTTTTTT.

The chain combines TRBV5-5 with TRBJ1-2, with unresolved D. This CDR3 has 14 residues. V lost 0 bases and J lost 8, with 14 bases in between. In germline, CDR1 is SGHKS, CDR2 YYEKEE (reference sequence). The CDR3, as DNA: TGTGCCAGCAGCTTGGTTCGAGGATCCGGCGGCTACACCTTC. Translation gives CASSLVRGSGGYTF.

The gene calls are TRBV6-1 and TRBJ1-5, with TRBD1 as a possible D gene (6 bases). V lost 4 bases, J lost 5 bases, and 18 bases lay in between. Per germline, CDR1 MNHNS and CDR2 SASEGT. This CDR3 contains 16 residues. This CDR3 reads CASSGFVGAQDQPQHF. The CDR3 DNA reads as TGTGCCAGCAGTGGCTTCGTGGGGGCCCAAGATCAGCCCCAGCATTTT.

This chain connects TRBV25-1 to TRBJ2-7, with 10 bases matching TRBD1. The length of the CDR3 is 17 residues. V dropped 5 bases and J dropped 6; count of bases not matched to a gene: 16. The germline CDR1 and CDR2 sequences are MGHDK and SYGVNS. Written as DNA, the CDR3 is TGTGCCAGCAGTTCTTATCTGCGGACAGGGGGTTTTGGCGAGCAGTACTTC. It is translated as CASSSYLRTGGFGEQYF.

The chain recombines TRBV6-6 with TRBJ2-7; TRBD1 matches at 10 bases. V lost 5 bases to trimming and J lost 0 bases; unmatched junction nucleotides: 1. CDR3 length equals 14 residues. Germline V gene data show CDR1 as MNHNY and CDR2 as SVGAGI (reference sequence). The CDR3 spells CASSGQGVSYEQYF. DNA for the CDR3: TGTGCCAGCAGTGGACAGGGGGTCTCCTACGAGCAGTACTTC.

The genes are TRBV19 and TRBJ1-6; no definite D call. The CDR3 runs to 13 residues. V shed 3 bases and J shed 10 bases, with 10 bases lying between them. Germline CDR1 LNHDA, CDR2 SQIVND (reference sequence). This chain's CDR3 is CASSIGGRSPLHF. The CDR3 DNA reads as TGTGCCAGTAGTATCGGAGGGCGATCACCCCTCCACTTT.

The rearrangement links TRBV4-2 to TRBJ2-3; 12 bases align to TRBD2. The V gene's germline CDR1 is LGHNA and CDR2 YNFKEQ. J was trimmed by 4 bases and V by 4 bases; bases with no gene match: 9. This CDR3 is built from 17 residues. The CDR3 DNA follows: TGTGCCAGCAGCCTCCGGACTAGCGGGGAGGGGGCAGATACGCAGTATTTT. Amino acids: CASSLRTSGEGADTQYF.

V usage is TRBV14 and J usage is TRBJ2-1, with TRBD1 identical over 7 bases. J gave up 7 bases and V 4 bases, and 7 bases lay outside the gene matches. The length of the CDR3 is 14 residues. CDR1 and CDR2 (germline): SGHDN, FVKESK. The CDR3 loop reads CASSPAGTANEQFF. The CDR3 DNA follows: TGTGCCAGCAGCCCGGCCGGGACAGCAAATGAGCAGTTCTTC.

V and J are TRBV7-2 and TRBJ2-7; 13 bases line up with TRBD2. CDR1 is SGHTA and CDR2 is FQGNSA in the germline V gene. The length of the CDR3 is 14 residues. The trim removed 9 bases at V and 5 bases at J, leaving 7 bases unmatched. CDR3 protein: CASVLAGGPHEQYF. The DNA of the CDR3 is TGTGCCAGTGTACTAGCGGGAGGGCCCCACGAGCAGTACTTC.

The chain employs TRBV12-3 or TRBV12-4 and TRBJ1-1; D is ambiguous. V was clipped by 5 bases and J by 7 bases, with 14 bases between them. This CDR3 is 13 amino acids long. The CDR3: CASSPTMGNEAFF. DNA for the CDR3: TGTGCCAGCAGTCCCACAATGGGCAATGAAGCTTTCTTT.

This clone was recorded only once. The chain employs TRBV24-1 and TRBJ1-2; D call uncertain. V lost 3 bases, J lost 6 bases, and 7 bases lay in between. The CDR3 consists of 12 residues. Per the germline V gene, CDR1 is KGHDR and CDR2 is SFDVKD. CDR3 bases: TGTGCCACCAGTGATGGTATAGATGGCTACACCTTC. Translating it yields CATSDGIDGYTF.

The V gene is TRBV9, the J gene TRBJ1-6, with TRBD1 identical over 8 bases. The ends lost 5 bases at V and 7 bases at J; junction bases unmatched: 8. This CDR3 comprises 15 residues. Germline V gene lookup returns CDR1 SGDLS and CDR2 YYNGEE. Here the CDR3 DNA reads TGTGCCAGCAGGGAAGAACAGGGGGGGAATTCACCCCTCCACTTT. It is translated as CASREEQGGNSPLHF.

The genes are TRBV7-9 and TRBJ2-1; 8 nucleotides align to TRBD2. Germline CDR1 SEHNR, CDR2 FQNEAQ (reference sequence). This CDR3 comprises 17 residues. The J segment lost 1 base and the V segment lost 7 bases, leaving 12 bases of the junction unmatched. The CDR3 is CASISMRGDGSYNEQFF. The CDR3 nucleotides are TGTGCCAGCATCTCTATGCGGGGGGACGGATCCTACAATGAGCAGTTCTTC.

V gene TRBV30 combines with J gene TRBJ1-2, with 8 positions matching TRBD1. The CDR3 loop spans 14 amino acids. V lost 7 bases and J lost 11; bases outside the gene matches: 18. From germline, CDR1 is GTSNPN and CDR2 SVGIG (reference sequence). The CDR3 DNA reads as TGTGCCTCACTCCGGGACAGGTCTCTCCGTGGGTACACCTTC. Translation: CASLRDRSLRGYTF.

The chain employs TRBV9 and TRBJ1-2; D is unresolved. CDR1 SGDLS and CDR2 YYNGEE come from the germline V gene. V lost 4 bases and J 8 bases, leaving 18 bases between the germline ends. The CDR3 has 14 amino acids. The CDR3 spells CASSPGNRWEGYTF. The CDR3 DNA follows: TGTGCCAGCAGCCCAGGAAATCGTTGGGAGGGCTACACCTTC.

V is TRBV24-1 and J is TRBJ2-3; 15 bases align to TRBD2. The germline CDR1 and CDR2 sequences are KGHDR and SFDVKD. Unmatched junction bases numbered 4, after V lost 2 bases and J lost 2 bases. The CDR3 extends over 18 amino acids. DNA for the CDR3: TGTGCCACCAGTGATTCCGGGACTAGCGGGGGGAACACAGATACGCAGTATTTT. It is translated as CATSDSGTSGGNTDTQYF.